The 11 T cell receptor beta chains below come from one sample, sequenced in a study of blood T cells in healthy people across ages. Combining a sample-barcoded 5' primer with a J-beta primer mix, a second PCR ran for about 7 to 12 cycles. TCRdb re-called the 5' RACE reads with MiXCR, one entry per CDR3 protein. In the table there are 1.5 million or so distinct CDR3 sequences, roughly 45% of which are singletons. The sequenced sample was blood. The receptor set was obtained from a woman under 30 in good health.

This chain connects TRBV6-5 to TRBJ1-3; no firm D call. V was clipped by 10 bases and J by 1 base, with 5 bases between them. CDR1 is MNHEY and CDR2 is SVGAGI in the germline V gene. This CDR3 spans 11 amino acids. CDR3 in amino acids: CATKSGNTIYF. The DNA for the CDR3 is TGTGCCACCAAATCTGGAAACACCATATATTTT.

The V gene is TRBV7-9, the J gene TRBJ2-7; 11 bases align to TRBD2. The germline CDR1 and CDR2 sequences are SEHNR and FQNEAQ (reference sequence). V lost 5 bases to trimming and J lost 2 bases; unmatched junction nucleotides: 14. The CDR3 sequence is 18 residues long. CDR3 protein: CASSTWDTSGGLPYEQYF. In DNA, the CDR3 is TGTGCCAGCAGCACATGGGATACTAGCGGGGGCCTCCCCTACGAGCAGTACTTC.

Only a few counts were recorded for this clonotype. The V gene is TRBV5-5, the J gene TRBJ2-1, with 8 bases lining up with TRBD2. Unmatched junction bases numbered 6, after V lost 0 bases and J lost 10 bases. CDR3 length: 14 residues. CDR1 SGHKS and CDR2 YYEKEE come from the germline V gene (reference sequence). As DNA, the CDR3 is TGTGCCAGCAGCTTGGGAGCGGGAGTCAGCGAGCAGTTCTTC. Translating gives CASSLGAGVSEQFF.

This chain's CDR3 is CASSLPRGTSGGHEQFF. CDR3 bases: TGCGCCAGCAGCTTGCCCCGAGGGACTAGCGGGGGCCATGAGCAGTTCTTC. The genes are TRBV5-1 and TRBJ2-1, with 14 bases aligning to TRBD2. The CDR3 extends over 17 amino acids. After removal of 1 base from V and 8 bases from J, the junction contained 8 bases not matched to a gene. Germline assignment: CDR1 SGHRS and CDR2 YFSETQ.

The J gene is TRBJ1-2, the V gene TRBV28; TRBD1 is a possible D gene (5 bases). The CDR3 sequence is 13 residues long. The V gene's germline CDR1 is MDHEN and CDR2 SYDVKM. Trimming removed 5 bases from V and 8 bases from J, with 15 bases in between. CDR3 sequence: CASSPPGGGGYTF. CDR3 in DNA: TGTGCCAGCAGTCCTCCCGGGGGGGGAGGCTACACCTTC.

CDR3 nucleotides: TGCAGTGCCTCCTGGACTAGCGGGGGGGTCTCCTACAATGAGCAGTTCTTC. This encodes CSASWTSGGVSYNEQFF. The chain uses TRBV20-1 and TRBJ2-1, with 15 nucleotides matching TRBD2. CDR1 DFQATT and CDR2 SNEGSKA come from the germline V gene (reference sequence). The CDR3 runs to 17 residues. J lost 0 bases, V lost 6 bases, and 6 bases had no gene match.

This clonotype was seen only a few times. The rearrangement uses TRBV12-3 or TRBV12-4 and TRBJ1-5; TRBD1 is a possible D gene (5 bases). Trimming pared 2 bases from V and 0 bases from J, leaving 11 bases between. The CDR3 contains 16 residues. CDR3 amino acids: CASSLFAGDSNQPQHF. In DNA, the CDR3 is TGTGCCAGCAGTTTATTCGCGGGGGATAGCAATCAGCCCCAGCATTTT.

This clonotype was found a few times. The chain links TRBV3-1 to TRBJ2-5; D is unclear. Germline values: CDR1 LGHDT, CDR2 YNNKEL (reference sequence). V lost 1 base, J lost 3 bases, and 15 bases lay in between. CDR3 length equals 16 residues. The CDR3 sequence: CASSQGISQSEETQYF. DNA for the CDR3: TGTGCCAGCAGCCAAGGAATTTCCCAGTCTGAAGAGACCCAGTACTTC.

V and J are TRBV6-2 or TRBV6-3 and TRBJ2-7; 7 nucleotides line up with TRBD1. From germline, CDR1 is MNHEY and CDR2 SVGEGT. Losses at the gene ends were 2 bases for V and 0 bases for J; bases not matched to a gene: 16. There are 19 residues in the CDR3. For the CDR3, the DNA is TGTGCCAGCAGTTACCCACTCTTTTTACCGGGACAGATCTCCTACGAGCAGTACTTC. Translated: CASSYPLFLPGQISYEQYF.

The CDR3 reads CASGPDRAGTEAFF. The CDR3, as DNA: TGCGCCAGCGGGCCGGACAGGGCCGGGACTGAAGCTTTCTTT. This sequence joins TRBV5-1 and TRBJ1-1; 8 nucleotides agree with TRBD1. V shed 7 bases and J 5 bases; nucleotides not matched to a gene: 10. CDR3 length equals 14 residues. CDR1 and CDR2 (germline): SGHRS, YFSETQ.

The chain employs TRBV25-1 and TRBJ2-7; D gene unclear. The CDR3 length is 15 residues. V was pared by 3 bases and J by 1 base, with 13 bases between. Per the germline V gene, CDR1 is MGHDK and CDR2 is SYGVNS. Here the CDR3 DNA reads TGTGCCAGCAGTGATTTAAAGGAGCATTCCTACGAGCAGTACTTC. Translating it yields CASSDLKEHSYEQYF.